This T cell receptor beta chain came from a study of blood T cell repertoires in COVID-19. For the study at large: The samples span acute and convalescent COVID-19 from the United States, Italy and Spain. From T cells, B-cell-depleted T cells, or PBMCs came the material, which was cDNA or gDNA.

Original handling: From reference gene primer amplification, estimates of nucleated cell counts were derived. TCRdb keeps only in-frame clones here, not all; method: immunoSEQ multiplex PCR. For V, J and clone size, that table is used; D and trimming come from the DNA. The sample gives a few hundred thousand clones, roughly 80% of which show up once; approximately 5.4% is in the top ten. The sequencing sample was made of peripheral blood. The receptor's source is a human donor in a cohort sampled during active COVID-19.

The CDR3 bases are TGTGCCACCAGTGATTCCGGGACAGGGCCAAGTCAGCCCCAGCATTTT. This gives the protein CATSDSGTGPSQPQHF. The chain is built from TRBV24-1 and TRBJ1-5; 9 nucleotides line up with TRBD1. This CDR3 spans 16 amino acids. Trimming cost V 2 bases and J 6 bases; bases outside gene matches: 7. CDR1 and CDR2 from the germline V gene are KGHDR and SFDVKD.